This TCR beta chain was found in a study of blood T cell repertoires in COVID-19. About the study: Spain, Italy and the United States supplied samples that represented acute and convalescent COVID-19. Sample material is recorded as cDNA or gDNA derived from T cells, B-cell-depleted T cells, or PBMCs.

Enrolment of Seattle patients took place during active infection, and they were followed longitudinally. As processed by the authors: Amplification of reference gene primers was used by the study to estimate nucleated cell counts. Clones were sequenced by immunoSEQ multiplex PCR, and TCRdb holds only the in-frame ones, with some missing. V, J and clone size were drawn from that table, and D and trimming were deduced from the DNA. Seen here are 85,000 to 120,000 clones, around 87% observed once, and the top ten hold around 5%. Germline assignment: CDR1 MDHEN and CDR2 SYDVKM. This CDR3 contains 15 residues. V trimming: 3 bases; J trimming: 6 bases; junction bases outside the gene matches: 6.

Sequencing used peripheral blood. The TCR sequence derives from a woman aged 50 to 60 with COVID-19, enrolled during active disease. The chain links TRBV28 to TRBJ1-5, with 9 bases aligning to TRBD1. CDR3 sequence reads: CASSFSGQGVQPQHF. The CDR3 nucleotides are TGTGCCAGCAGTTTCTCGGGACAGGGCGTTCAGCCCCAGCATTTT.